The entry below describes one TCR beta chain. In the source study's methods: Amplifying reference gene primers gave estimates of nucleated cell counts. Assay used: immunoSEQ multiplex PCR; TCRdb lists only in-frame clones, some missing. V, J and clone size reflect that table, while D and trimming were determined from the DNA. The sample yields around 100,000 clones, approximately 88% seen once. Germline-derived CDR1 and CDR2 are SGHNT and YYREEE (reference sequence). The V gene lost 0 bases and the J gene lost 5 bases, with 14 bases spanning the gap. CDR3 length equals 15 residues. This sample was taken from a study of blood T cell repertoires in COVID-19.

The specimen sequenced was peripheral blood. The receptor comes from a woman in her thirties or forties with acute or convalescent COVID-19. The V and J genes are TRBV5-4 and TRBJ2-5, with a weak D call TRBD2 (5 bases). As DNA, the CDR3 is TGTGCCAGCAGCTTGGCTGCTCGGGGAAGGGAGACCCAGTACTTC. Amino acid sequence: CASSLAARGRETQYF.